These 17 T cell receptor beta chains share one sample of origin, sequenced in a study of shared clonotypes between healthy human individuals. Profiling relied on immunoSEQ multiplex PCR, and the TCRdb table lists in-frame clones only, not all of them. The sample consists of about 490,000 clones, around 80% of them appearing once. The specimen was PBMCs. The receptors come from a woman between 40 and 55 years old in good health. Some clones in this sample may be carry-over from other donors' samples.

V usage is TRBV5-1 and J usage is TRBJ2-7; TRBD2 matches at 8 bases. CDR3 length: 14 residues. In germline, CDR1 is SGHRS, CDR2 YFSETQ. Unmatched junction bases numbered 4, after V lost 2 bases and J lost 3 bases. The CDR3 region is CASSLTGGNYEQYF. In DNA, the CDR3 is TGCGCCAGCAGCTTAACGGGAGGGAACTACGAGCAGTACTTC.

Concerning this clone itself: At the DNA level, this CDR3 is encoded by other sequences in the same sample as well. J is TRBJ2-3 and V is TRBV10-3; D may be TRBD2 (5 bases). CDR1 is ENHRY and CDR2 is SYGVKD in the germline V gene. Trimming stripped 2 bases from V and 6 bases from J, with 12 bases between. The CDR3 consists of 14 residues. The CDR3 region is CAISEGGPGDTQYF. As DNA, the CDR3 is TGTGCCATCAGTGAGGGCGGGCCCGGGGATACGCAGTATTTT.

The rearrangement joins TRBV19 to TRBJ2-3; no firm D call. The CDR3 contains 13 residues. Trimming cost V 4 bases and J 4 bases, with 9 bases left between them. Germline lookup yields CDR1 LNHDA and CDR2 SQIVND (reference sequence). The CDR3 spells CASSTTGADTQYF. In DNA, the CDR3 is TGTGCCAGTAGTACGACTGGGGCAGATACGCAGTATTTT.

This clone was observed a handful of times. This sequence joins TRBV9 and TRBJ1-2; D is unclear. Germline V gene data show CDR1 as SGDLS and CDR2 as YYNGEE. V lost 5 bases to trimming and J lost 1 base, with 9 bases between them. The CDR3 is 13 amino acids. The CDR3 DNA reads TGTGCCAGCAGTTCCGATAGTAACTATGGCTACACCTTC. It codes for CASSSDSNYGYTF. Looking up the rest from reference TRBV9 and TRBJ1-2 gives the full variable domain: DSGVTQTPKHLITATGQRVTLRCSPRSGDLSVYWYQQSLDQGLQFLIQYYNGEERAKGNILERFSAQQFPDLHSELNLSSLELGDSALYFCASSSDSNYGYTFGSGTRLTVV.

As DNA, the CDR3 is TGTGCCAGCAGCTGGGGACAGGGGAGCTCCTACGAGCAGTACTTC. Translation gives CASSWGQGSSYEQYF. The V gene is TRBV6-1, the J gene TRBJ2-7; TRBD1 agrees at 10 bases. The CDR3 has 15 residues. Germline V gene data show CDR1 as MNHNS and CDR2 as SASEGT. With 6 bases clipped from V and 0 bases from J, the junction kept 5 bases outside the gene matches.

As regards this clone: Germline is not matched at one junction end, which may reflect a read error. The chain is built from TRBV11-1 and TRBJ2-5; 7 bases are a match to TRBD1. Per the germline V gene, CDR1 is SGHAT and CDR2 is FQDESV (reference sequence). This CDR3 has 15 amino acids. The DNA for the CDR3 is TGTGCCAGCAGCCTAGCCGGGACAGCCCAAGAGACCCAGTACTTC. This translates into CASSLAGTAQETQYF.

The chain couples TRBV7-3 to TRBJ2-7; TRBD1 might be the D (5 bases). V lost 3 bases and J 6 bases, leaving 12 bases between the germline ends. CDR3 size: 13 residues. The germline V gene encodes CDR1 SGHTA and CDR2 FQGTGA. CDR3 sequence (DNA): TGTGCCAGCAGCTTGGGCAGGGATGGCGAGCAGTACTTC. Translation gives CASSLGRDGEQYF.

The chain has TRBV4-2 and TRBJ1-4, with D possibly TRBD1 on 5 matching bases. The V gene's germline CDR1 is LGHNA and CDR2 YNFKEQ. The CDR3 consists of 13 residues. V gave up 11 bases and J gave up 2 bases, with 12 bases separating them. In DNA, the CDR3 is TGTGCCGCGGGGGGGATGACTAATGAAAAACTGTTTTTT. It translates to CAAGGMTNEKLFF.

The genes are TRBV4-1 and TRBJ1-2, with D hard to call. Germline V gives CDR1 MGHRA, CDR2 YSYEKL. The CDR3 is 17 residues long. V gave up 0 bases and J gave up 13 bases, with 27 bases separating them. This CDR3 is CASSQDLGRTLAVEFTF. The CDR3 DNA is TGCGCCAGCAGCCAAGACTTGGGCAGGACCCTTGCCGTGGAGTTCACCTTC.

The chain links TRBV5-1 to TRBJ2-3, with TRBD2 matching over 11 bases. Germline CDR1 SGHRS, CDR2 YFSETQ. The CDR3 has 16 residues. J lost 3 bases, V lost 4 bases, and 7 bases had no gene match. CDR3 nucleotides: TGCGCCAGCAGCACTACTAGCGGGAGCAGAACAGATACGCAGTATTTT. This translates into CASSTTSGSRTDTQYF.

The chain links TRBV7-6 to TRBJ2-7; 10 bases agree with TRBD1. Per germline, CDR1 SGHVS and CDR2 FNYEAQ. The V gene end was trimmed by 9 bases and the J gene end by 2 bases; junction bases not matched to a gene: 4. The CDR3 length is 13 residues. The CDR3 DNA sequence: TGTGCCAGTGGGACAGGGGTTACCTACGAGCAGTACTTC. Protein sequence: CASGTGVTYEQYF.

Notes on this clone: One base away lies a much larger clone, so this may be a sequencing read error. The CDR3 sequence: CASSLGDTQYF. Here the CDR3 DNA reads TGTGCCAGCAGCTTGGGGGATACGCAGTATTTT. The rearrangement joins TRBV5-6 to TRBJ2-3; no firm D call. V gave up 0 bases and J gave up 6 bases, with 2 bases separating them. This CDR3 has 11 amino acids. Germline loops: CDR1 SGHDT, CDR2 YYEEEE.

The V and J genes are TRBV5-4 and TRBJ2-7, with a possible D match to TRBD2 (5 bases). The length of the CDR3 is 15 residues. Trimming took 2 bases from V and 0 from J, leaving 12 bases between them. Germline V gene lookup returns CDR1 SGHNT and CDR2 YYREEE (reference sequence). DNA for the CDR3: TGTGCCAGCAGCTTTATCAGTACTAGCTCCTACGAGCAGTACTTC. Residues: CASSFISTSSYEQYF.

As DNA, the CDR3 is TGTGCCAGCAGTGAGTTTTACAATGAGCAGTTCTTC. Residues: CASSEFYNEQFF. The rearrangement joins TRBV6-1 to TRBJ2-1; D is undetermined. Looked up from germline, CDR1 is MNHNS and CDR2 is SASEGT. Trimming cost V 3 bases and J 4 bases, with 4 bases left between them. The CDR3 consists of 12 residues.

V gene TRBV30 combines with J gene TRBJ1-2; D is unclear. Germline V gene sequence: CDR1 GTSNPN, CDR2 SVGIG (reference sequence). The CDR3 has 12 residues. The V and J ends lost 2 bases and 8 bases respectively, with 12 bases between them. The CDR3 DNA sequence: TGTGCCTGGAGTAGGGCGGCCGTGGGCTACACCTTC. It codes for CAWSRAAVGYTF.

The CDR3 DNA sequence: TGTGCCAGCAGCTTATATGACGAGACCCAGTACTTC. This gives the protein CASSLYDETQYF. The chain joins TRBV11-2 to TRBJ2-5; D is unclear. This CDR3 has 12 amino acids. V was trimmed by 2 bases and J by 5 bases, leaving 6 bases between them. From germline, CDR1 is SGHAT and CDR2 FQNNGV.

This clone appeared a single time. The CDR3 region is CASTRTGATEAFF. The CDR3 region has the DNA TGTGCCAGCACCCGAACGGGGGCCACTGAAGCTTTCTTT. The chain combines TRBV5-5 with TRBJ1-1, with TRBD1 as a possible D gene (6 bases). Germline loops: CDR1 SGHKS, CDR2 YYEKEE (reference sequence). V was clipped by 6 bases and J by 4 bases, with 13 bases between them. The CDR3 sequence is 13 residues long.